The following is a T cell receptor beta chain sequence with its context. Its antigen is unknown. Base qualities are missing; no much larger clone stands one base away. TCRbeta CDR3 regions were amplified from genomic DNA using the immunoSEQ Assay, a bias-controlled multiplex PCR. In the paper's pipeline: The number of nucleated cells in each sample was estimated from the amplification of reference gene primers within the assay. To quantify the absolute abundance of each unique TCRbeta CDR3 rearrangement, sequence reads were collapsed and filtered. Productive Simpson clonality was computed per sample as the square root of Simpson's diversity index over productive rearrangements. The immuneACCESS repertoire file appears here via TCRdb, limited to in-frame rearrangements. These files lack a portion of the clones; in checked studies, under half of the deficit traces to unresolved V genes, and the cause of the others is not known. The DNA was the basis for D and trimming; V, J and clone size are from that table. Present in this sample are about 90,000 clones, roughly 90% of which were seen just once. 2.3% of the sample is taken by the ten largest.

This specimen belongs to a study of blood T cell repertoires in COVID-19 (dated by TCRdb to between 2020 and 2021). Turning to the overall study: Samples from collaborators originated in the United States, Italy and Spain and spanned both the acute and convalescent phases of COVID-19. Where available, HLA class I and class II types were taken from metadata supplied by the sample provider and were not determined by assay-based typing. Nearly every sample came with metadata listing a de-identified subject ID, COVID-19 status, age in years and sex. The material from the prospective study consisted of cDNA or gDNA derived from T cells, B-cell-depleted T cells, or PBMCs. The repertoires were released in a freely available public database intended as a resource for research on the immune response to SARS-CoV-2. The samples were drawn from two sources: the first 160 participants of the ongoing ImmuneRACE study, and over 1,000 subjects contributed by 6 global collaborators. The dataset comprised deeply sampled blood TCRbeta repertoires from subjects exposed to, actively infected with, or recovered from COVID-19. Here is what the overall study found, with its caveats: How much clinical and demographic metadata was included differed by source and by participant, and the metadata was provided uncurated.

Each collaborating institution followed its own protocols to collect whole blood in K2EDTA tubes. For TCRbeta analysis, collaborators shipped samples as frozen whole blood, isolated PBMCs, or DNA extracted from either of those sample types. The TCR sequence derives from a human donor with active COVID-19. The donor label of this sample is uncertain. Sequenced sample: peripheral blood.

The CDR3 region: CASSQDGELFF. At the DNA level, the sequence is TGTGCCAGCAGTCAGGACGGGGAGCTGTTTTTT. The chain couples TRBV5-4 to TRBJ2-2; too little of a D gene remains to name it. Trimming at the junction amounts to 5 bases on V and 7 bases on J, and the germline ends lie 6 bases apart. The CDR3 runs 11 residues from the cysteine to the phenylalanine. The entry retains the CDR3 DNA only, 33 bases that are in frame from base 1. According to the germline V gene (reference sequence), CDR1 reads SGHNT and CDR2 reads YYREEE.